Each of the 4 T cell receptor beta chains below was sequenced from the same sample in a study of radiotherapy plus CTLA-4 blockade in lung cancer. Sequenced by immunoSEQ multiplex PCR; TCRdb stores in-frame clones only, minus some. The sample contains some 120,000 clones, approximately 77% of which appear only once. The sample here was peripheral blood, taken from a patient treated with radiotherapy plus ipilimumab. All receptors come from a human donor with non-small cell lung cancer that progressed on radiotherapy plus ipilimumab. Some clones in this sample may be carry-over from other donors' samples.

The gene calls are TRBV11-3 and TRBJ1-1, with 11 bases that match TRBD1. Trimming removed 5 bases from V and 8 bases from J; junction bases left unmatched: 4. Germline-derived CDR1 and CDR2 are SGHNT and YENEEA. The CDR3 is 13 amino acids. CDR3 residues: CASSPGQGAEAFF. Written as DNA, the CDR3 is TGTGCCAGCAGCCCCGGACAGGGGGCAGAAGCTTTCTTT. Full variable domain (missing parts from reference TRBV11-3 and TRBJ1-1): EAGVVQSPRYKIIEKKQPVAFWCNPISGHNTLYWYLQNLGQGPELLIRYENEEAVDDSQLPKDRFSAERLKGVDSTLKIQPAELGDSAVYLCASSPGQGAEAFFGQGTRLTVV.

The chain combines TRBV10-3 with TRBJ2-6, with TRBD1 matching over 8 bases. J was trimmed by 2 bases and V by 4 bases; bases with no gene match: 7. This CDR3 is built from 17 residues. Looked up from germline, CDR1 is ENHRY and CDR2 is SYGVKD. The CDR3 is CAISVTGGSAGANVLTF. In DNA form, the CDR3 reads TGTGCCATCAGTGTAACAGGGGGGTCTGCTGGGGCCAACGTCCTGACTTTC.

The CDR3, as DNA: TGTGCCATCAGTGTGGGAGGGGGCAGGTTCGAGCAGTACTTC. Protein: CAISVGGGRFEQYF. V and J are TRBV10-3 and TRBJ2-7; D is possibly TRBD1 or TRBD2 (7 bases each). Trimming cost V 4 bases and J 6 bases, with 16 bases left between them. Per the germline V gene, CDR1 is ENHRY and CDR2 is SYGVKD. This CDR3 has 14 amino acids.

The chain uses TRBV18 and TRBJ1-5; D uncertain. CDR1 is KGHSH, CDR2 LQKENI, per germline. The CDR3 has 14 residues. Trimming cost V 2 bases and J 3 bases, with 8 bases left between them. The CDR3 is CASSPDRNNQPQHF. CDR3 coding DNA: TGTGCCAGCTCACCAGACCGGAACAATCAGCCCCAGCATTTT.